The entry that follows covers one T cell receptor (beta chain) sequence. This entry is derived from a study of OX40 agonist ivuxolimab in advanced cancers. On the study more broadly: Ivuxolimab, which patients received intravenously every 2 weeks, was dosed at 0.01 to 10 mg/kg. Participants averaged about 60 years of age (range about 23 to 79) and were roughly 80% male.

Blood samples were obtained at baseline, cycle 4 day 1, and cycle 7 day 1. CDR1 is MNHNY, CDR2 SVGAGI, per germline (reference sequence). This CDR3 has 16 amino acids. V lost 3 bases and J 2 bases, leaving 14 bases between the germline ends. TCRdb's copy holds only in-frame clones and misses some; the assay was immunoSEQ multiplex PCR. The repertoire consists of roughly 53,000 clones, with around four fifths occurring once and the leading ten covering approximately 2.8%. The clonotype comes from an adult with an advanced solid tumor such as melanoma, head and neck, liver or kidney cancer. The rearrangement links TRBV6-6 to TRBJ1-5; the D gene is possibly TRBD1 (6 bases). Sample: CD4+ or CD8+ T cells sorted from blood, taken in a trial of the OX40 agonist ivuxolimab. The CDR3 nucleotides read TGTGCCAGCAGTTATCCGGACAGCCTAGGCAATCAGCCCCAGCATTTT. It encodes CASSYPDSLGNQPQHF.